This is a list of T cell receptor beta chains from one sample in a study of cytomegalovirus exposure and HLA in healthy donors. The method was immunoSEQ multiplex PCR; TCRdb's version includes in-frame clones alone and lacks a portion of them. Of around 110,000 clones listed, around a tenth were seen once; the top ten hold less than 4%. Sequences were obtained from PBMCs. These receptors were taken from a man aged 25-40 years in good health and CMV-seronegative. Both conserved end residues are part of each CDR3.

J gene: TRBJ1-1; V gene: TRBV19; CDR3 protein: CASRDDRGWHTEAFF
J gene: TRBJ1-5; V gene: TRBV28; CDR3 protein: CASVDRGRSNQPQHF
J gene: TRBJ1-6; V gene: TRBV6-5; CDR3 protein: CASSFNRVLDSPLHF
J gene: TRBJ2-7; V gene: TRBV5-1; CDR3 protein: CASSLGGWREGYEQYF
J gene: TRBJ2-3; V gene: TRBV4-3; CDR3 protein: CASSHLRGVDTQYF
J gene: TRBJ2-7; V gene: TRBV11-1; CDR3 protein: CASSSGSISYEQYF
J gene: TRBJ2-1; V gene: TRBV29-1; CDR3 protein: CSVEATGNWDEQFF
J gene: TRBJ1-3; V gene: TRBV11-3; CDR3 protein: CASSPSGGNTIYF
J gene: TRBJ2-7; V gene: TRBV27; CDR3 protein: CASRGTDRTGGQAAYEQYF
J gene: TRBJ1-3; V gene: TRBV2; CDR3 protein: CASRLRMAGNTIYF
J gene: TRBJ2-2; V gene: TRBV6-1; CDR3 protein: CASSEQGALVTGELFF
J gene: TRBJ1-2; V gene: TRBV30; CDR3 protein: CAWSADRGEGYTF
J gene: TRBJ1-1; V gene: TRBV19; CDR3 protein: CASSLTGGSEAFF
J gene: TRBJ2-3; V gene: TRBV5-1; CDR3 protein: CASSEGLAGRTSTDTQYF
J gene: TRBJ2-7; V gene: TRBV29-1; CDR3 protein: CSVVYNYEQYF
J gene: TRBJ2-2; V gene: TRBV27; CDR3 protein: CASSPWRQSASTGELFF
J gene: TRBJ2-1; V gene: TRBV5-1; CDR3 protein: CASSFPRVGVHEQFF